This T cell receptor (beta chain) is drawn from a study of beta chain features in type 1 diabetes. Overall study results and limits: Relative to healthy donors, patients appeared to have naive, central memory and Treg TCRB repertoires that were more similar. When Type 1 diabetes patients were examined, their TCRB CDR3s proved moderately but significantly shorter in all four CD4+ subsets. When VDJ junctions were examined, type 1 diabetes patients showed fewer insertions and more deletions.

To note about this clone: Antigen unknown.

What was sequenced were expressed TCRB transcripts, since all of the isolated RNA had been reverse transcribed. TCRdb keeps only in-frame clones here, not all; method: immunoSEQ multiplex PCR. The table records roughly 340,000 clones, roughly 12% of them present only once. This CDR3 has 16 residues. J was trimmed by 4 bases and V by 0 bases; bases with no gene match: 5. The germline V gene has CDR1 SGDLS and CDR2 YYNGEE. The chain has TRBV9 and TRBJ2-5, with 11 bases matching TRBD2. This sequence was found in a young woman with type 1 diabetes. Sequencing input: naive CD4+ T cells from blood. CDR3 protein: CASSVESGLAGETQYF. The CDR3 region has the DNA TGTGCCAGCAGCGTAGAATCTGGACTAGCGGGAGAGACCCAGTACTTC.